This T cell receptor (beta chain) was observed in a study of Ad26.COV2.S vaccination and SARS-CoV-2 variants. Treatment noted: roughly 18 received Ad26.COV2.S at low or high dose, single or two shots; roughly five received placebo; per-sample allocation not given. Day 63 following the first vaccine or placebo injection was when the samples were taken. An Ad26 vector carrying the Wuhan-strain SARS-CoV-2 spike served as the vaccine. Only in-frame clones appear in the TCRdb table, and some are missing; sequencing was by immunoSEQ multiplex PCR. There are fewer than 900,000 clones in the sample; more than 80% occur only once, and approximately 1.5% lies in the top ten. The CDR3 runs to 17 residues. V lost 3 bases and J lost 0, with 18 bases in between. Germline CDR1 MNHEY, CDR2 SMNVEV (reference sequence).

The chain is built from TRBV27 and TRBJ2-7, with a possible D match to TRBD1 (6 bases). Sequencing was performed on peripheral blood, taken in a trial of Ad26.COV2.S vaccine versus placebo. This clonotype was sampled from a person between 18 and 60 years old who received the Ad26.COV2.S COVID-19 vaccine or a placebo. Here the CDR3 DNA reads TGTGCCAGCAGTTTGGGTACAGGGTTCCCGTCCTCCTACGAGCAGTACTTC. The encoded protein is CASSLGTGFPSSYEQYF.